This T cell receptor beta chain was captured by sequencing in a study of response to subunit inactivated influenza vaccine. Study-wide points: Authors suggested seasonal influenza vaccinations each recruit few new T cells.

TCRdb redid the calling of the RT-PCR reads with MiXCR, one entry per CDR3 protein. Here the sample spans 150,000 to 200,000 distinct CDR3 sequences, nearly 9.5% being singletons. With regard to this clonotype: The target antigen is unknown.

This clonotype was sampled from a man aged 45-65 years who received an inactivated influenza vaccine. This specimen was non-naive T cells sorted from PBMCs, taken on the day of vaccination.

CDR3 protein: CASSPGQGRQPQHF. CDR3 sequence (DNA): TGTGCCAGCAGCCCCGGACAGGGACGCCAGCCCCAGCATTTT. The chain carries TRBV3-1 and TRBJ1-5; 8 bases map to TRBD1. The CDR3 is 14 amino acids. Per the germline V gene, CDR1 is LGHDT and CDR2 is YNNKEL (reference sequence). J lost 7 bases, V lost 4 bases, and 6 bases had no gene match. Supplemented by reference TRBV3-1 and TRBJ1-5, the full variable domain reads DTAVSQTPKYLVTQMGNDKSIKCEQNLGHDTMYWYKQDSKKFLKIMFSYNNKELIINETVPNRFSPKSPDKAHLNLHINSLELGDSAVYFCASSPGQGRQPQHFGDGTRLSIL.